The rows below give T cell receptor beta chains drawn from one sample of a study of blood T cells in healthy people across ages. TCRdb used MiXCR to reprocess the 5' RACE reads, holding one entry per CDR3 protein. Of approximately 1,000,000 distinct CDR3 sequences in the sample, roughly two fifths were seen once. The sample consisted of blood. These receptor sequences come from a man between 18 and 29 years old in good health. Each CDR3 is given with its conserved first and last residue. D genes are given only for firm matches. Size is omitted from some rows. Given values are once, few, many or a class for expanded clones.

v_call,d_call,j_call,clone_size,cdr3_nt,cdr3_aa
TRBV29-1,-,TRBJ1-5,-,TGCAGCGCCGGGACGGAAGATCAGCCCCAGCATTTT,CSAGTEDQPQHF
TRBV7-2,TRBD1,TRBJ1-4,few,TGTGCCAGCAGTACTCAGACAGGGGGAGATGAAAAACTGTTTTTT,CASSTQTGGDEKLFF
TRBV4-3,TRBD1,TRBJ2-2,-,TGCGCCAGCAGCCCGGGACAGGAGAACACCGGGGGGCTGTTTTTT,CASSPGQENTGGLFF
TRBV2,-,TRBJ2-1,-,TGTGCCAGCAGTGTTTCGTTCAATGAGCAGTTCTTC,CASSVSFNEQFF
TRBV5-1,-,TRBJ2-7,-,TGCGCCAGCAGCTTGGGGGAGGGACAGTACAAGGAGCAGTACTTC,CASSLGEGQYKEQYF
TRBV12-3/TRBV12-4,-,TRBJ2-5,few,TGTGCCAGCAGTTCCCCTTCGACAGAACCCCAAGAGACCCAGTACTTC,CASSSPSTEPQETQYF
TRBV7-2,-,TRBJ1-1,many,TGTGCCAGCAGCGAAACAGGGCCTGAAGCTTTCTTT,CASSETGPEAFF
TRBV10-3,-,TRBJ1-2,-,TGTGCCATCAGTGATCAGGGTAACTATGGCTACACCTTC,CAISDQGNYGYTF
TRBV29-1,-,TRBJ1-2,few,TGCAGCGTCCACCGGGACCGAGACTATGGCTACACCTTC,CSVHRDRDYGYTF
TRBV15,-,TRBJ1-1,-,TGTGCCACCAGCAGGTTAACTGGGACTGAAGCTTTCTTT,CATSRLTGTEAFF
TRBV20-1,-,TRBJ2-1,-,TGCAGTGCTAGCAAGCTCCTAATCGAAGCCAATGAGCAGTTCTTC,CSASKLLIEANEQFF
TRBV4-2,TRBD1,TRBJ2-3,-,TGTGCCAGCAGCCAAGATCAGGGGGCGAAAGATACGCAGTCTTTT,CASSQDQGAKDTQSF
TRBV4-2,-,TRBJ2-7,-,TGTGCCAGCAGCCCCTCGGGTCAGCGGGACACCTACTACGAGCAGTACTTC,CASSPSGQRDTYYEQYF
TRBV12-3/TRBV12-4,-,TRBJ2-6,-,TGTGCCAGCAGTCGAGCGGATGTATGGCTAGTTGTTGGGGCCAACGTCCTGACTTTC,CASSRADVWLVVGANVLTF
TRBV4-1,-,TRBJ2-3,few,TGCGCCAGCAGCCAAGATTACACTGCTACAGATACGCAGTATTTT,CASSQDYTATDTQYF
TRBV5-1,-,TRBJ1-2,-,TGCGCCAGCAGCTTGGTGGCGGGGGTAAACGGCTACACCTTC,CASSLVAGVNGYTF
TRBV2,-,TRBJ1-5,-,TGTGCCAGCAGTGAGACCGGTTTAGATCCCAATCAGCCCCAGCATTTT,CASSETGLDPNQPQHF
TRBV2,-,TRBJ1-5,few,TGTGCCAGCAGTGGAGCGGAATTATCGTACAGGATGGGCAATCAGCCCCAGCATTTT,CASSGAELSYRMGNQPQHF
TRBV12-3/TRBV12-4,-,TRBJ1-6,-,TGTGCCAGCACCCCTAGCGGAGCCTTCTCACCCCCCCACTTT,CASTPSGAFSPPHF
TRBV12-3/TRBV12-4,-,TRBJ2-1,many,TGTGCCAGCAGCCGCAATGAGCAGTTCTTC,CASSRNEQFF
TRBV4-3,-,TRBJ1-2,few,TGCGCCAGCAGCCAATGGCCTTGGAACTATGGCTACACCTTC,CASSQWPWNYGYTF
TRBV30,-,TRBJ2-1,many,TGTGCCTGGAGTAGAGTTCCTCGTGGTGAGCAGTTCTTC,CAWSRVPRGEQFF
TRBV20-1,TRBD1,TRBJ1-2,few,TGCAGTGCTAAGATGGACAGGGAGTATGGCTACACCTTC,CSAKMDREYGYTF
TRBV20-1,TRBD2,TRBJ2-3,-,TGCAGTGCTAGAGATGCTAGCGGGGGGGAGACAGATACGCAGTATTTT,CSARDASGGETDTQYF
TRBV2,TRBD2,TRBJ2-7,-,TGTGCCAGCAGTGAACGGACTAGCGGCTACAATGAGCAGTACTTC,CASSERTSGYNEQYF